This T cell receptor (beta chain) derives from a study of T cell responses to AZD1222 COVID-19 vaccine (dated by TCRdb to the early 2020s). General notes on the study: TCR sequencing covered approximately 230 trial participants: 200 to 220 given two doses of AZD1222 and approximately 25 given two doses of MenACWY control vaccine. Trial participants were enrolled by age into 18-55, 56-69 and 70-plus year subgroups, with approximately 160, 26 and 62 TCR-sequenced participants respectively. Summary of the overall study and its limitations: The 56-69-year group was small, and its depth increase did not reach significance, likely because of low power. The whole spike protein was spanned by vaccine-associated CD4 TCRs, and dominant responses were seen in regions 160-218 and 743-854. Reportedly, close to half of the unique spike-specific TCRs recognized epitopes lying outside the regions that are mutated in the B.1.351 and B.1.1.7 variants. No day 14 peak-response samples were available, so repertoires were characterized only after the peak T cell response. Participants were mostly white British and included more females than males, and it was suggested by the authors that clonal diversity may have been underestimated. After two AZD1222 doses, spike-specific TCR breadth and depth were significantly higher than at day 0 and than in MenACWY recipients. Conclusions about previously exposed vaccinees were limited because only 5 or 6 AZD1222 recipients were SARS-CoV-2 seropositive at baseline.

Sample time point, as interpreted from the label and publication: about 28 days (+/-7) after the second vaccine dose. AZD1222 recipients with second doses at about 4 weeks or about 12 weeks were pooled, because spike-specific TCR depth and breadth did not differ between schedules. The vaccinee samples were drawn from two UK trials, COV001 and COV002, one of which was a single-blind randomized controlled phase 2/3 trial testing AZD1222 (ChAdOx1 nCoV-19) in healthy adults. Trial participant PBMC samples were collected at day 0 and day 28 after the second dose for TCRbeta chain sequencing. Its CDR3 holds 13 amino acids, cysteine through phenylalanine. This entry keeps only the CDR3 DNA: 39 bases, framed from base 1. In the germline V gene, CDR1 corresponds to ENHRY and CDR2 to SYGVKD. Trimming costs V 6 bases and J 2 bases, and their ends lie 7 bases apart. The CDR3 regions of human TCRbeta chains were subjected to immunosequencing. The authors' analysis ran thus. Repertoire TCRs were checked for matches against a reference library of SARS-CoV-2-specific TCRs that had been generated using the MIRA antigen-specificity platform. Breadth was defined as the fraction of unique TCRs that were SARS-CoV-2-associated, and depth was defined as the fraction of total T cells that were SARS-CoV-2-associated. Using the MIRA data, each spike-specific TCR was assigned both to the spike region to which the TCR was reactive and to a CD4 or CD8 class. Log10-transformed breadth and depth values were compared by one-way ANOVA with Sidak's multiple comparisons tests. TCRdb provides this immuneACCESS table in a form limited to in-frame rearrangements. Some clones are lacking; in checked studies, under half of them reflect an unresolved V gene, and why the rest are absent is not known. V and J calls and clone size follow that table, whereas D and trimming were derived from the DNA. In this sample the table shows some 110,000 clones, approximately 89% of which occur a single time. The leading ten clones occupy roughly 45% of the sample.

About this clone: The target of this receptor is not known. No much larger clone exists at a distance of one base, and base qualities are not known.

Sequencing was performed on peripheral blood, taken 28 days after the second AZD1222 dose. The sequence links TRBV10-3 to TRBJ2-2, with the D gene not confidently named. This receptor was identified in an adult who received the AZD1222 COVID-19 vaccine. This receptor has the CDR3 CAISRLNTGELFF. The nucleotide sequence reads TGTGCCATCAGCCGCCTAAACACCGGGGAGCTGTTTTTT.